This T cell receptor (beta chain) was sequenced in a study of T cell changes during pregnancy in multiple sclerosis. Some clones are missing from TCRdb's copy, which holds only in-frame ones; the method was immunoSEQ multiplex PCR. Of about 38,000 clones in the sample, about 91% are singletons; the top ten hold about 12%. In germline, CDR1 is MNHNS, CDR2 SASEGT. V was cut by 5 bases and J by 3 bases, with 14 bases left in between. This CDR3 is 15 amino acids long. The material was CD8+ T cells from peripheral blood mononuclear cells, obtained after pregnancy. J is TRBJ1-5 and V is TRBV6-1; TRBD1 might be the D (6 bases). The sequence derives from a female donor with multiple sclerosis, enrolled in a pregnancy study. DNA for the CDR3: TGTGCCAGCAGTAGGGTACAGGGATTCAATCAGCCCCAGCATTTT. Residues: CASSRVQGFNQPQHF.